A selection of T cell receptor beta chains follows, all from one sample in a study of T cells expressing NK-cell markers. TCRdb reanalyzed the 5' RACE reads and collapses them to one entry per CDR3 protein, without DNA. This table lists about 380,000 distinct CDR3 sequences. Sequenced material: blood T cells: a sorted CD56 or NKG2C T cell subset, CD4+ or CD8+ T cells, or bulk PBMC T cells (not recorded which). The receptors derive from a man aged 18-75 years in good health. The CDR3 runs from the conserved cysteine through the conserved F or W.

j_gene: TRBJ2-5; len: 15; v_gene: TRBV28; CDR3aa: CASHRGGAVKETQYF
j_gene: TRBJ1-6; len: 15; v_gene: TRBV9; CDR3aa: CASSVSGQGGSPLHF
j_gene: TRBJ2-7; len: 16; v_gene: TRBV18; CDR3aa: CASSPPIRGQFIEQYF
j_gene: TRBJ2-1; len: 13; v_gene: TRBV5-1; CDR3aa: CASRDRTWDEQFF
j_gene: TRBJ2-7; len: 13; v_gene: TRBV28; CDR3aa: CASSSGTFYEQYF
j_gene: TRBJ1-1; len: 12; v_gene: TRBV12-3/TRBV12-4; CDR3aa: CASSSRTAEAFF
j_gene: TRBJ1-2; len: 14; v_gene: TRBV3-1; CDR3aa: CASSQDAANYGYTF
j_gene: TRBJ1-3; len: 16; v_gene: TRBV14; CDR3aa: CASSLGRGPSGNTIYF
j_gene: TRBJ2-1; len: 15; v_gene: TRBV6-1; CDR3aa: CASSAGAGRYNEQFF
j_gene: TRBJ2-4; len: 14; v_gene: TRBV7-3; CDR3aa: CASSHAGGKNIQYF
j_gene: TRBJ1-4; len: 14; v_gene: TRBV12-3/TRBV12-4; CDR3aa: CASSLNRGSVKLFF
j_gene: TRBJ2-1; len: 16; v_gene: TRBV7-2; CDR3aa: CASSSPTSGYYNEQFF
j_gene: TRBJ2-2; len: 15; v_gene: TRBV14; CDR3aa: CASSQNRINTGELFF
j_gene: TRBJ2-7; len: 14; v_gene: TRBV5-1; CDR3aa: CASRNGLSSYEQYF
j_gene: TRBJ2-7; len: 14; v_gene: TRBV7-8; CDR3aa: CASSLVSIPYEQYF
j_gene: TRBJ2-1; len: 17; v_gene: TRBV5-1; CDR3aa: CASSLYGSGGARNEQFF
j_gene: TRBJ1-5; len: 17; v_gene: TRBV19; CDR3aa: CASSSLPGAPGQQPQHF
j_gene: TRBJ2-4; len: 16; v_gene: TRBV6-1; CDR3aa: CASRRGAGVPKNIQYF
j_gene: TRBJ2-2; len: 13; v_gene: TRBV2; CDR3aa: CASVKDAPGELFF
j_gene: TRBJ1-1; len: 14; v_gene: TRBV12-3/TRBV12-4; CDR3aa: CASTNNRGTSEAFF
j_gene: TRBJ2-4; len: 12; v_gene: TRBV14; CDR3aa: CASSQGGNIQYF
j_gene: TRBJ2-1; len: 18; v_gene: TRBV3-1; CDR3aa: CASSQDRKKEGAGNEQFF
j_gene: TRBJ2-1; len: 18; v_gene: TRBV11-1; CDR3aa: CASSFKPPGQGGNNEQFF
j_gene: TRBJ2-5; len: 15; v_gene: TRBV20-1; CDR3aa: CSARDAGTAPETQYF
j_gene: TRBJ2-5; len: 14; v_gene: TRBV20-1; CDR3aa: CSARGPGPGKTQYF
j_gene: TRBJ2-1; len: 15; v_gene: TRBV9; CDR3aa: CASSPGTRRSDEQFF
j_gene: TRBJ2-7; len: 14; v_gene: TRBV5-1; CDR3aa: CASSLVAGTYEQYF
j_gene: TRBJ2-5; len: 15; v_gene: TRBV5-4; CDR3aa: CASSFGQVHQETQYF
j_gene: TRBJ1-3; len: 11; v_gene: TRBV30; CDR3aa: CAWKAGNTIYF
j_gene: TRBJ2-1; len: 15; v_gene: TRBV6-1; CDR3aa: CASRAPGAWGISQFF